The clone carrying this T cell receptor beta chain has a handful of counts. Its antigen is not identified. The CDR3 has 14 residues. J lost 8 bases, V lost 4 bases, and 8 bases had no gene match. Per germline, CDR1 LGHDT and CDR2 YNNKEL (reference sequence). This sample was included in a study of T-cell memory formation after mild COVID-19. The study's findings and limits: Mainly CM and EM harbored the contracting CD4+ clones; mainly EMRA harbored the CD8+ ones.

TCRdb recomputed calls from the 5' RACE reads with MiXCR, one row per CDR3 protein. The table records 550,000 to 600,000 distinct CDR3 sequences, 20% to 25% of them present only once. The rearrangement joins TRBV3-1 to TRBJ2-1; 7 bases line up with TRBD2. The TCR sequence derives from an adult woman who had mild COVID-19 (a few samples of this study predate the infection). Cell type and time point are not known. The sample was PBMCs or a T cell subset sorted from them (not recorded which). The DNA for the CDR3 is TGTGCCAGCAGCCTCCTCCGGGGGGTCGATGAGCAGTTCTTC. Amino acids: CASSLLRGVDEQFF.